Only a few counts were recorded for the clone carrying this T cell receptor beta chain. TCRdb redid the calling of the 5' RACE reads with MiXCR, one entry per CDR3 protein. The sample yields roughly 57,000 distinct CDR3 sequences, 10% to 15% seen once. Germline V lookup: CDR1 DFQATT, CDR2 SNEGSKA (reference sequence). This CDR3 region has 16 residues. The V and J ends lost 3 bases and 8 bases, in that order; junction bases with no gene match: 14. The data derive from a study of early T cells in non-severe SARS-CoV-2 infection. The rearrangement uses TRBV20-1 and TRBJ1-5; 9 bases are a match to TRBD1. This clonotype was obtained from an adult who was a healthcare worker with PCR-confirmed SARS-CoV-2 infection or an uninfected control (not recorded which). Here the sequenced sample was whole blood, taken at baseline. CDR3: CSASAHTDRGWEPQHF. The CDR3, as DNA: TGCAGTGCTAGCGCCCACACGGACAGGGGTTGGGAGCCCCAGCATTTT.